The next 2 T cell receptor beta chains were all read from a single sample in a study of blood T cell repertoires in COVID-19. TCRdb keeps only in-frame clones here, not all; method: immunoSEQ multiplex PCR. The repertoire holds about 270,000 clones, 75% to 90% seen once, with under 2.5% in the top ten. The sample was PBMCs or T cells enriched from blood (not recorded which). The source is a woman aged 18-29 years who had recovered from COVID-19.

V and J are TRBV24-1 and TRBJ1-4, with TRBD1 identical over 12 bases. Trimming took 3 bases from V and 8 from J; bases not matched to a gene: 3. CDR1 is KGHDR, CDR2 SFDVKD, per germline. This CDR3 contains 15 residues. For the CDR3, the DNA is TGTGCCACCAGTGATCCGGGACAGGGGGCGGAAAAACTGTTTTTT. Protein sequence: CATSDPGQGAEKLFF.

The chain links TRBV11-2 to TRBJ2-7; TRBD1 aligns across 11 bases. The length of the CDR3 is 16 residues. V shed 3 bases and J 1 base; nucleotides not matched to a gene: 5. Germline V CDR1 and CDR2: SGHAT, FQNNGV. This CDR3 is CASSFSGQGVSYEQYF. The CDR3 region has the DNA TGTGCCAGCAGCTTTTCGGGACAGGGGGTTTCCTACGAGCAGTACTTC. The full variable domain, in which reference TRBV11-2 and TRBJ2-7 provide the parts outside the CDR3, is EAGVAQSPRYKIIEKRQSVAFWCNPISGHATLYWYQQILGQGPKLLIQFQNNGVVDDSQLPKDRFSAERLKGVDSTLKIQPAKLEDSAVYLCASSFSGQGVSYEQYFGPGTRLTVT.